What follows are 19 T cell receptor beta chains derived from one specimen sequenced in a study of blood T cell repertoires in COVID-19. The protocol was immunoSEQ multiplex PCR, while the TCRdb copy is restricted to in-frame clones and leaves out a portion. The sample lists 250,000 to 350,000 clones; around 82% were seen once. Material for sequencing was peripheral blood. These receptors were collected from a person aged 65-85 years with COVID-19, enrolled during active disease.

The chain joins TRBV4-2 to TRBJ2-1; 8 bases agree with TRBD2. The V segment lost 5 bases and the J segment 9 bases; nucleotides outside the gene matches: 15. The CDR3 has 16 residues. From germline, CDR1 is LGHNA and CDR2 YNFKEQ. The CDR3 DNA sequence: TGTGCCAGCAGCACTATTTCGGGACTAGGGGGATCTGAGCAGTTCTTC. Encoded protein: CASSTISGLGGSEQFF.

J is TRBJ2-6 and V is TRBV6-5; TRBD1 agrees at 7 bases. The CDR3 has 16 amino acids. Germline lookup yields CDR1 MNHEY and CDR2 SVGAGI. V dropped 2 bases and J dropped 2; count of bases not matched to a gene: 3. The CDR3 loop is CASSYLQGAGANVLTF. CDR3 DNA sequence: TGTGCCAGCAGTTACCTCCAGGGGGCTGGGGCCAACGTCCTGACTTTC.

The chain combines TRBV3-1 (or the pseudogene TRBV3-2) with TRBJ2-6; 7 nucleotides agree with TRBD1. The CDR3 sequence is 22 residues long. With V trimmed by 1 base and J by 0 bases, 18 bases remained unmatched. Germline V gives CDR1 LGHDT, CDR2 YNNKEL (reference sequence). CDR3 sequence (DNA): TGTGCCAGCAGCCAAGGGGGAGTCTTCCAGGGACAGAACGTCTCTGGGGCCAACGTCCTGACTTTC. As protein: CASSQGGVFQGQNVSGANVLTF.

This chain links TRBV5-1 with TRBJ2-1; 9 nucleotides match TRBD1. CDR1 is SGHRS, CDR2 YFSETQ, per germline. V dropped 2 bases and J dropped 8; count of bases not matched to a gene: 11. This CDR3 has 16 amino acids. This CDR3 is CASSFLQGAGGYEQFF. CDR3 sequence (DNA): TGCGCCAGCAGCTTCTTACAGGGGGCCGGGGGTTATGAGCAGTTCTTC.

The CDR3 region has the DNA TGTGCCAGCAGTGGACTACGGTCTGGAAACACCATATATTTT. This sequence encodes CASSGLRSGNTIYF. The V and J genes are TRBV2 and TRBJ1-3; D uncertain. CDR1 and CDR2 from the germline V gene are SNHLY and FYNNEI. Trimming shortened V by 4 bases and J by 1 base, and 8 bases separated the two germline ends. The CDR3 contains 14 residues. Full variable domain (remainder filled in from reference TRBV2 and TRBJ1-3): EPEVTQTPSHQVTQMGQEVILRCVPISNHLYFYWYRQILGQKVEFLVSFYNNEISEKSEIFDDQFSVERPDGSNFTLKIRSTKLEDSAMYFCASSGLRSGNTIYFGEGSWLTVV.

This clone was seen more than once but under ten times. V usage is TRBV12-5 and J usage is TRBJ1-1, with TRBD1 as a possible D gene (6 bases). Germline lookup yields CDR1 LGHNT and CDR2 FRNRAP. V was clipped by 4 bases and J by 4 bases, with 19 bases between them. CDR3 length: 16 amino acids. The CDR3 is CASGWGPSQKSTEAFF. The CDR3 coding sequence is TGTGCTAGTGGTTGGGGGCCGAGTCAAAAAAGCACTGAAGCTTTCTTT.

This clone turned up a few times. This chain connects TRBV28 to TRBJ1-5, with TRBD1 identical over 7 bases. With V trimmed by 5 bases and J by 3 bases, 4 bases remained unmatched. The CDR3 loop spans 14 amino acids. The germline CDR1 and CDR2 sequences are MDHEN and SYDVKM. The CDR3 reads CASSLTGPNQPQHF. The CDR3 DNA follows: TGTGCCAGCAGTCTGACAGGGCCCAATCAGCCCCAGCATTTT.

V and J are TRBV28 and TRBJ1-2; 7 positions agree with TRBD1. The germline V gene has CDR1 MDHEN and CDR2 SYDVKM. The junction had 17 bases not matched to a gene; V was cut back by 10 bases and J by 3 bases. The CDR3 is 16 amino acids. CDR3 region: CATIEGGRGSDYGYTF. CDR3 nucleotides: TGTGCCACCATAGAGGGGGGCAGGGGGAGTGACTATGGCTACACCTTC.

V usage is TRBV10-2 and J usage is TRBJ2-1, with 8 bases that match TRBD2. The germline V gene encodes CDR1 WSHSY and CDR2 SAAADI. The CDR3 is made up of 14 amino acids. V gave up 4 bases and J gave up 7 bases; unmatched junction bases: 6. CDR3: CASSVAGGRNEQFF. The DNA of the CDR3 is TGCGCCAGCAGTGTGGCGGGGGGCAGAAATGAGCAGTTCTTC.

The chain uses TRBV6-2 or TRBV6-3 and TRBJ2-7; TRBD1 agrees at 7 bases. CDR1 is MNHEY and CDR2 is SVGEGT in the germline V gene. Trimming at V came to 2 bases and at J to 5 bases, leaving 6 bases not matched to a gene. The CDR3 loop spans 14 amino acids. CDR3 bases: TGTGCCAGCAGTTACGCTGGACAGGCTGACGAGCAGTACTTC. Translated, it gives CASSYAGQADEQYF.

The chain couples TRBV27 to TRBJ1-4, with TRBD1 identical over 9 bases. The germline V gene has CDR1 MNHEY and CDR2 SMNVEV (reference sequence). CDR3 length equals 14 residues. With V trimmed by 4 bases and J by 6 bases, 3 bases remained unmatched. CDR3 amino acids: CASSSDRGYEKLFF. The CDR3 DNA reads TGTGCCAGCAGTTCGGACAGGGGTTATGAAAAACTGTTTTTT.

The rearrangement links TRBV10-3 to TRBJ2-1; no definite D call. The CDR3 runs to 13 residues. Germline-derived CDR1 and CDR2 are ENHRY and SYGVKD. The V gene lost 5 bases and the J gene lost 5 bases, with 10 bases spanning the gap. CDR3: CAISRDNDNEQFF. The CDR3 coding sequence is TGTGCCATCAGTAGAGACAATGACAATGAGCAGTTCTTC.

The chain carries TRBV6-2 or TRBV6-3 and TRBJ1-1, with D hard to call. Trimming took off 3 bases at V and 3 bases at J, with 17 bases between the two ends. The CDR3 is 16 residues long. CDR1 and CDR2 (germline): MNHEY, SVGEGT. The CDR3 bases are TGTGCCAGCAGTTATCCCCAGTCACCGGGAGACACTGAAGCTTTCTTT. Amino acids: CASSYPQSPGDTEAFF.

The chain combines TRBV27 with TRBJ2-1; D might be TRBD1 (5 bases). V was pared by 0 bases and J by 0 bases, with 15 bases between. The CDR3 sequence is 18 residues long. CDR1 MNHEY and CDR2 SMNVEV come from the germline V gene (reference sequence). CDR3 sequence (DNA): TGTGCCAGCAGTTTATCTGTAGGGGCCTTTTCCTCCTACAATGAGCAGTTCTTC. It codes for CASSLSVGAFSSYNEQFF.

This clone came up a few times. V is TRBV5-1 and J is TRBJ2-1; D may be TRBD2 (6 bases). Germline-derived CDR1 and CDR2 are SGHRS and YFSETQ. Trimming removed 4 bases from V and 6 bases from J, with 17 bases in between. The CDR3 has 15 residues. In nucleotides, the CDR3 is TGCGCCAGCAGCCCCCTTCTGGGAGGCGGCAATGAGCAGTTCTTC. Protein: CASSPLLGGGNEQFF.

The chain has TRBV6-5 and TRBJ1-1; the match to TRBD1 covers 7 bases. Looked up from germline, CDR1 is MNHEY and CDR2 is SVGAGI. This CDR3 has 15 amino acids. With 6 bases clipped from V and 1 base from J, the junction kept 8 bases outside the gene matches. CDR3 sequence reads: CASRSKQGRNTEAFF. CDR3 sequence (DNA): TGTGCCAGCAGGTCTAAACAGGGGAGGAACACTGAAGCTTTCTTT.

This clone has just a few counts. This sequence joins TRBV6-2 or TRBV6-3 and TRBJ2-7; TRBD2 matches at 10 bases. The germline V gene encodes CDR1 MNHEY and CDR2 SVGEGT. The V and J ends lost 5 bases and 7 bases, in that order; junction bases with no gene match: 5. The CDR3 covers 13 residues. CDR3 bases: TGTGCCAGCAGTCTAGCGGGGGAGGTGGAGCAGTACTTC. It encodes CASSLAGEVEQYF.

V gene TRBV7-3 combines with J gene TRBJ2-1; 14 nucleotides align to TRBD2. CDR3 length equals 15 residues. V trimming: 4 bases; J trimming: 8 bases; junction bases outside the gene matches: 4. Germline V gene data show CDR1 as SGHTA and CDR2 as FQGTGA. The CDR3 loop is CASSSGLAGGYEQFF. CDR3 nucleotides: TGTGCCAGCAGCTCCGGACTAGCGGGAGGTTATGAGCAGTTCTTC.

The J gene is TRBJ2-5, the V gene TRBV29-1, with D tentatively TRBD1 (6 bases). Looked up from germline, CDR1 is SQVTM and CDR2 is ANQGSEA. With 0 bases removed from V and 4 bases from J, the gap between germline ends came to 12 bases. The CDR3 runs to 14 residues. As DNA, the CDR3 is TGCAGCGTTGAAGACCGGGACAAACTAGAGACCCAGTACTTC. Translation: CSVEDRDKLETQYF. Looking up the rest from reference TRBV29-1 and TRBJ2-5 gives the full variable domain: SAVISQKPSRDICQRGTSLTIQCQVDSQVTMMFWYRQQPGQSLTLIATANQGSEATYESGFVIDKFPISRPNLTFSTLTVSNMSPEDSSIYLCSVEDRDKLETQYFGPGTRLLVL.